These T cell receptor beta chains were read from a single sample in a study of persistence of HIV-infected CD4 T cells. Measured with immunoSEQ multiplex PCR; TCRdb has only the in-frame clones, and not every one. In the table there are about 36,000 clones, approximately 78% of which are singletons. No antigens are known for them. Here the sequenced sample was cultured CD4+ T cells from PBMCs, taken from a patient who received antiretroviral therapy. The receptors were sampled from an adult with HIV. The donor label of this sample is uncertain. The CDR3 runs from the conserved cysteine through the conserved F or W. D genes are given only for firm matches. Size values are once, few and many counts, or a class for expanded clones, and some rows have none.

J gene,clone size,D gene,V gene,CDR3 DNA,CDR3 protein
TRBJ2-5,-,-,TRBV7-9,TGTGCCAGCAGCCCTTCCGGAAGTGGCCTCCAAGAGACCCAGTACTTC,CASSPSGSGLQETQYF
TRBJ1-1,-,-,TRBV2,TGTGCCAGCGGGCCAGGGGCCATGAACACTGAAGCTTTCTTT,CASGPGAMNTEAFF
TRBJ2-3,-,TRBD1,TRBV7-9,TGTGCCAGCAGCCCTCGGACAGGGGGCGGGGCAGATACGCAGTATTTT,CASSPRTGGGADTQYF
TRBJ1-5,-,-,TRBV2,TGTGCCAGCAGTGAAAACAGGGTTAGCAATCAGCCCCAGCATTTT,CASSENRVSNQPQHF
TRBJ1-5,-,TRBD1,TRBV19,TGTGCCAGTAGTATGGTCGACCGGGACAGGGGTCCGCCCCAGCATTTT,CASSMVDRDRGPPQHF
TRBJ1-2,-,-,TRBV20-1,TGCAGGCCCGGGCCGGAAGGCTACACCTTC,CRPGPEGYTF
TRBJ2-2,-,-,TRBV10-3,TGTGCCATCAGGGAGGATAGGTTCGCCGGGGAGCTGTTTTTT,CAIREDRFAGELFF
TRBJ2-1,-,-,TRBV7-3,TGTGCCAGCAGCTTATTTCAGGCGGATGAGCAGTTCTTC,CASSLFQADEQFF
TRBJ1-2,few,TRBD1,TRBV30,TGTGCCTCGGGACAGGAGGAATATGGCTACACCTTC,CASGQEEYGYTF
TRBJ2-2,-,-,TRBV9,TGTGCCAGCAGCGTAGTACAAGGGGCCGGGGAGCTGTTTTTT,CASSVVQGAGELFF
TRBJ2-6,-,-,TRBV5-1,TGCGCCAGCGCCCCCTCGGGCAGGGTAGAAGTCCTGACTTTC,CASAPSGRVEVLTF
TRBJ1-3,-,-,TRBV19,TGTGCCAGCGGTACAGGGTTTTCCTCTGGAAACACCATATATTTT,CASGTGFSSGNTIYF
TRBJ2-3,-,-,TRBV18,TGTGCCAGCTCACCTCTCAGGGACACAGATACGCAGTATTTT,CASSPLRDTDTQYF
TRBJ1-6,-,-,TRBV2,TGTGCCAGCAGTGGAGATTCACCCCTCCACTTT,CASSGDSPLHF
TRBJ1-1,-,-,TRBV5-6,TGTGCCAGCAGCCCGCAAGTTAACACTGAAGCTTTCTTT,CASSPQVNTEAFF
TRBJ1-5,once,-,TRBV6-5,TGTGCCAGCGTAGACAGGACCATCGGACAGCCCCAGCATTTT,CASVDRTIGQPQHF
TRBJ2-1,-,-,TRBV6-5,TGTGCCAGCAGCCGCCTACAGGCACCGGATGAGCAGTTCTTC,CASSRLQAPDEQFF
TRBJ1-2,-,-,TRBV5-1,TGCGCCAGCAGCTTGGGGATGGCCGCAGACTTCTATGGCTACACCTTC,CASSLGMAADFYGYTF
TRBJ1-3,-,-,TRBV3-1/TRBV3-2,TGTGCCAGCACAATTGCTGACTACTCTGGAAACACCATATATTTT,CASTIADYSGNTIYF
TRBJ1-2,-,TRBD1,TRBV18,TGTGCCAGCTCCCGTGGACAGGGGACGGATGGCTACACCTTC,CASSRGQGTDGYTF
TRBJ1-1,-,-,TRBV5-6,TGTGCCAGCAGCTCAATCGGTGGGGCCGAAGCTTTCTTT,CASSSIGGAEAFF
TRBJ2-6,-,-,TRBV7-8,TGTGCCAGCAGCTTGGTGGGGTTCTCTGGGGCCAACGTCCTGACTTTC,CASSLVGFSGANVLTF
TRBJ2-3,-,TRBD2,TRBV7-9,TGTGCCAGCAGCTTAGCTATAGCGGGGGCAAGGGATACGCAGTATTTT,CASSLAIAGARDTQYF
TRBJ2-2,-,TRBD2,TRBV5-1,TGCGCCAGCAGCCCCGCGACTCCAGCGGGGGGTGGGGAGCTGTTTTTT,CASSPATPAGGGELFF
TRBJ2-7,-,TRBD2,TRBV18,TGTGCCAGCTCACCCGGGACTAGACCCTACGAGCAGTACTTC,CASSPGTRPYEQYF
TRBJ2-3,few,-,TRBV24-1,TGTGCCACCAGTGATTCGAGCGTAGATACGCAGTATTTT,CATSDSSVDTQYF
TRBJ1-1,-,-,TRBV5-1,TGCGCCAGCAGCTTGGGCGGAGACACTGAAGCTTTCTTT,CASSLGGDTEAFF
TRBJ1-1,-,-,TRBV12-5,TGTGCTAGTGGTCCACGCGGAGTTGTGCAGGGCCGTGAAGCTTTCTTT,CASGPRGVVQGREAFF
TRBJ1-1,once,-,TRBV21-1,TGTGCCAGCAGCACTGACACGGGACAGGCCGACACTGAAGCTTTCTTT,CASSTDTGQADTEAFF
TRBJ2-2,-,-,TRBV6-5,TGTGCCACCCGTTGGGACCCAGCGAACACCGGGGAGCTGTTTTTT,CATRWDPANTGELFF
TRBJ2-5,-,TRBD1,TRBV5-6,TGTGCCAGCAGCACAGGGGCCCAAGAGACCCAGTACTTC,CASSTGAQETQYF
TRBJ1-6,-,TRBD1,TRBV5-6,TGTGCCAGCAGCTGGTTGGACAGGGAAAATTCACCCCTCCACTTT,CASSWLDRENSPLHF
TRBJ2-1,-,TRBD1,TRBV10-3,TGTGCCACGCGCCAAAAGACAGGGGGCGATGAGCAGTTCTTC,CATRQKTGGDEQFF
TRBJ1-2,-,TRBD1,TRBV19,TGTGCCAGTAGTACCACAGGGGAAAGCTATGGCTACACCTTC,CASSTTGESYGYTF
TRBJ2-5,-,-,TRBV7-8,TGTGCCAGCAGCCGACAGACTCAAGAGACCCAGTACTTC,CASSRQTQETQYF
TRBJ2-7,once,-,TRBV29-1,TGCAGCGTTGCTGAATCCTACGAGCAGTACTTC,CSVAESYEQYF
TRBJ2-5,few,-,TRBV5-1,TGCGCCAGCAGCTCACGGGGTTCCCAGTACTTC,CASSSRGSQYF
TRBJ1-6,-,-,TRBV10-1,TGCGCCAGCACTCGGACCCCGAATTCACCCCTCCACTTT,CASTRTPNSPLHF
TRBJ1-2,-,-,TRBV3-1/TRBV3-2,TGTGCCAGCAGCCAACTCCGGGAGGGCTACACCTTC,CASSQLREGYTF
TRBJ2-1,few,-,TRBV18,TGTGCCAGCTCACCACGTACTAGTTTGTCCTACAATGAGCAGTTCTTC,CASSPRTSLSYNEQFF
TRBJ1-2,-,-,TRBV30,TGTGCCGGGCTCCGGGACAAGCCCTATGGCTACACCTTC,CAGLRDKPYGYTF
TRBJ1-6,few,-,TRBV10-2,TGCGCCAGCAGTGAGGGGGGAAATTCACCCCTCCACTTT,CASSEGGNSPLHF
TRBJ2-6,once,TRBD1,TRBV2,TGTGCCAGCAGTGAGGGAACGACAGGGTATTCTGGGGCCAACGTCCTGACTTTC,CASSEGTTGYSGANVLTF